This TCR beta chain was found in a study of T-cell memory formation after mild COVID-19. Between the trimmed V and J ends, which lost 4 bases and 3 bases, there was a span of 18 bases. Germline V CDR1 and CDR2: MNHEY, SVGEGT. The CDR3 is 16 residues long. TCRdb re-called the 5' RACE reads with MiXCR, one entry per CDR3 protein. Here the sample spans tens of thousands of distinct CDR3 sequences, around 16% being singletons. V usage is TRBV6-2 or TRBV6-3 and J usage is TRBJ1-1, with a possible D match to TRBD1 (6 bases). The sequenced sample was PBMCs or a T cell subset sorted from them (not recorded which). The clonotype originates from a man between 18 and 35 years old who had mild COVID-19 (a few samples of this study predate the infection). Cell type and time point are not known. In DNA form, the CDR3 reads TGTGCCAGCAGTTTCGCAAAAACCAGGGGTGACACTGAAGCTTTCTTT. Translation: CASSFAKTRGDTEAFF.